A selection of T cell receptor beta chains follows, all from one sample in a study of brain T cells in children with intractable seizures. Clones were sequenced by immunoSEQ multiplex PCR, and TCRdb holds only the in-frame ones, with some missing. The repertoire holds under 400,000 clones, with over 90% as singletons. The material sequenced was peripheral blood, taken roughly 5 months after surgery. Receptor source: a boy under three years old with tuberous sclerosis and intractable seizures. The CDR3 runs from the conserved cysteine through the conserved F or W. The D gene is left open where the match is weak. Expanded clones get a size class; other rows say once, few or many, or leave the size out.

>TRBV18|TRBJ2-7|NA|NA
CASSPDTTYEQYF
TGTGCCAGCTCACCTGATACTACCTACGAGCAGTACTTC
>TRBV7-3|TRBJ2-1|NA|NA
CASSFGRDNEQFF
TGTGCCAGCAGCTTTGGTAGAGACAATGAGCAGTTCTTC
>TRBV5-1|TRBJ2-1|TRBD2|NA
CASSSVAGVGNEQFF
TGCGCCAGCAGCTCTGTAGCGGGAGTAGGTAATGAGCAGTTCTTC
>TRBV10-3|TRBJ1-2|TRBD1|NA
CAINIDRGGGYTF
TGTGCCATCAATATCGACAGGGGAGGTGGCTACACCTTC
>TRBV5-1|TRBJ1-4|TRBD1|NA
CASSTRQGGTEKLFF
TGCGCCAGCAGCACCAGACAGGGTGGGACTGAAAAACTGTTTTTT
>TRBV2|TRBJ1-2|NA|NA
CASSAQSPFYGYTF
TGTGCCAGCAGCGCACAGTCGCCCTTCTATGGCTACACCTTC
>TRBV4-1|TRBJ2-3|NA|NA
CASSRTLSQGPTDTQYF
TGCGCCAGCAGCCGAACCCTGAGCCAGGGCCCCACAGATACGCAGTATTTT
>TRBV5-1|TRBJ1-1|TRBD1|NA
CASSAGQPRNTEAFF
TGCGCCAGCAGCGCGGGACAGCCCCGGAACACTGAAGCTTTCTTT
>TRBV6-5|TRBJ1-5|NA|NA
CASTDISSNQPQHF
TGTGCCAGCACGGACATCTCTAGCAATCAGCCCCAGCATTTT
>TRBV5-4|TRBJ2-3|NA|NA
CASSLSTDTQYF
TGTGCCAGCAGCTTGTCCACAGATACGCAGTATTTT
>TRBV19|TRBJ2-7|TRBD2|NA
CATRPTSGRAYEQYF
TGTGCCACCCGGCCGACTAGCGGGAGGGCCTACGAGCAGTACTTC
>TRBV7-3|TRBJ2-2|NA|NA
CASRSANTGELFF
TGTGCCAGCAGGAGCGCGAACACCGGGGAGCTGTTTTTT
>TRBV9|TRBJ2-2|NA|NA
CASSVGGAQSGELFF
TGTGCCAGCAGCGTAGGGGGGGCGCAGTCCGGGGAGCTGTTTTTT
>TRBV2|TRBJ2-5|TRBD2|NA
CASSGGLAGGPRRETQYF
TGTGCCAGCAGTGGCGGATTAGCGGGAGGGCCACGACGGGAGACCCAGTACTTC
>TRBV11-2|TRBJ1-3|NA|NA
CASSYRTAGPGNTIYF
TGTGCCAGCAGCTACCGGACGGCGGGACCTGGAAACACCATATATTTT
>TRBV4-1|TRBJ1-1|NA|NA
CASSQVPLSAEAFF
TGCGCCAGCAGCCAAGTCCCGCTTTCAGCTGAAGCTTTCTTT
>TRBV6-1|TRBJ1-2|NA|NA
CASSEQGNYGYTF
TGTGCCAGCAGTGAGCAGGGTAACTATGGCTACACCTTC
>TRBV3-1/TRBV3-2|TRBJ2-1|TRBD1|NA
CASSQVGTDEQFF
TGTGCCAGCAGCCAAGTAGGGACAGATGAGCAGTTCTTC
>TRBV5-4|TRBJ1-1|NA|NA
CASSLGHWAFF
TGTGCCAGCAGCTTGGGACATTGGGCTTTCTTT
>TRBV11-2|TRBJ1-1|NA|NA
CASSLIYNEAFF
TGTGCCAGCAGCTTAATCTATAACGAAGCTTTCTTT
>TRBV2|TRBJ1-4|TRBD1|NA
CASLGQGFSSEKLFF
TGTGCCAGCCTGGGACAGGGGTTCTCTTCGGAAAAACTGTTTTTT
>TRBV18|TRBJ2-7|TRBD2|many
CASSPQREVYEQYF
TGTGCCAGCTCACCGCAGCGGGAGGTCTACGAGCAGTACTTC
>TRBV10-3|TRBJ1-2|TRBD1|NA
CAIVGQGGYTF
TGTGCCATCGTAGGACAGGGGGGCTACACCTTC
>TRBV7-2|TRBJ1-6|NA|once
CASSPQVDPYYNSPLHF
TGTGCCAGCAGCCCCCAGGTAGATCCCTACTATAATTCACCCCTCCACTTT
>TRBV4-1|TRBJ1-5|NA|NA
CASSQGGENQPQHF
TGCGCCAGCAGCCAAGGAGGGGAAAATCAGCCCCAGCATTTT
>TRBV3-1/TRBV3-2|TRBJ2-2|NA|NA
CASSQVGNTGELFF
TGTGCCAGCAGCCAAGTTGGGAACACCGGGGAGCTGTTTTTT
>TRBV7-9|TRBJ1-4|NA|NA
CASSLATMGLNEKLFF
TGTGCCAGCAGCTTAGCTACCATGGGACTGAATGAAAAACTGTTTTTT
>TRBV6-5|TRBJ2-2|NA|NA
CASKVAGELFF
TGTGCCAGCAAGGTAGCCGGGGAGCTGTTTTTT
>TRBV24-1|TRBJ1-2|NA|NA
CATSSGNTGFGYTF
TGTGCCACCAGTTCGGGTAATACAGGGTTTGGCTACACCTTC
>TRBV3-1/TRBV3-2|TRBJ2-7|TRBD1|few
CASSQRQGAYEQYF
TGTGCCAGCAGCCAAAGACAGGGGGCCTACGAGCAGTACTTC
>TRBV5-5|TRBJ2-1|NA|once
CASSLEPPLTYNEQFF
TGTGCCAGCAGCTTGGAACCTCCTTTAACTTACAATGAGCAGTTCTTC
>TRBV24-1|TRBJ2-7|NA|NA
CATSETGTSYEQYF
TGTGCCACCAGCGAGACAGGAACCTCCTACGAGCAGTACTTC
>TRBV3-1/TRBV3-2|TRBJ1-2|TRBD1|NA
CASSQGQGYYGYTF
TGTGCCAGCAGCCAAGGACAGGGGTACTATGGCTACACCTTC
>TRBV10-3|TRBJ2-5|TRBD2|NA
CAISESRGGRQETQYF
TGTGCCATCAGTGAGTCCCGGGGGGGCCGACAAGAGACCCAGTACTTC
>TRBV18|TRBJ2-1|NA|NA
CASSPQSSYNEQFF
TGTGCCAGCTCACCACAGAGCTCCTACAATGAGCAGTTCTTC
>TRBV27|TRBJ1-2|TRBD1|few
CASSTTGHGGYTF
TGTGCCAGCAGTACGACAGGGCACGGTGGCTACACCTTC
>TRBV11-2|TRBJ1-5|NA|NA
CASSFYRDQPQHF
TGTGCCAGCAGCTTCTACAGGGACCAGCCCCAGCATTTT
>TRBV9|TRBJ1-5|NA|NA
CASSVGEYSNQPQHF
TGTGCCAGCAGCGTAGGAGAATATAGCAATCAGCCCCAGCATTTT
>TRBV19|TRBJ2-7|TRBD1|NA
CASSSLTGGTYEQYF
TGTGCCAGTTCGAGCCTGACAGGGGGTACCTACGAGCAGTACTTC
>TRBV10-3|TRBJ2-7|NA|many
CAISRTPLRGYEQYF
TGTGCCATCAGCAGGACCCCCCTACGGGGGTACGAGCAGTACTTC
>TRBV4-1|TRBJ1-5|NA|few
CASSQEVQFNQPQHF
TGCGCCAGCAGCCAAGAAGTTCAGTTCAATCAGCCCCAGCATTTT
>TRBV24-1|TRBJ2-1|TRBD2|NA
CATSDPGGSGGDEQFF
TGTGCCACCAGTGATCCGGGCGGGAGTGGTGGGGATGAGCAGTTCTTC
>TRBV27|TRBJ1-6|TRBD1|NA
CASSPLPGTGYNSPLHF
TGTGCCAGCAGTCCCCTCCCCGGGACAGGGTATAATTCACCCCTCCACTTT
>TRBV7-9|TRBJ2-3|TRBD2|NA
CASSISGGDTQYF
TGTGCCAGCAGCATTAGCGGGGGGGATACGCAGTATTTT
>TRBV12-3/TRBV12-4|TRBJ2-7|NA|NA
CASSSGSPQYF
TGTGCCAGCAGTTCGGGGTCTCCGCAGTACTTC